The 22 T cell receptor beta chains given below trace back to one sample, sequenced in a study of CD8 T cells in Susac syndrome. When the RNA was reverse transcribed, random hexamers were used with an input of about 0.45 to 1 ug. TCRdb independently ran MiXCR on the immunoSEQ multiplex PCR reads; one entry per CDR3 protein. The table has hundreds of thousands of distinct CDR3 sequences, roughly 96% seen once; the top ten hold 0.095%. Sequences were obtained from CD4+ T cells from PBMCs. These receptors were taken from a human donor with multiple sclerosis.

V gene TRBV25-1 combines with J gene TRBJ2-1, with 12 nucleotides matching TRBD2. CDR3 size: 16 residues. Germline V gene lookup returns CDR1 MGHDK and CDR2 SYGVNS. Trimming removed 4 bases from V and 6 bases from J; junction bases left unmatched: 7. In DNA, the CDR3 is TGTGCCAGCAGTGCACCGGGACTAGCGGGTAGCAATGAGCAGTTCTTC. Translating it yields CASSAPGLAGSNEQFF.

Points on this clonotype: One junction end does not reproduce the germline sequence, and a read error may be involved. CDR3 sequence: CASSQVGLQQTQYF. The CDR3 region has the DNA TGTGCCAGCAGCCAAGTCGGCCTCCAACAGACCCAGTACTTC. The chain joins TRBV3-1 to TRBJ2-5; D remains ambiguous. The CDR3 runs 14 residues. The germline V gene encodes CDR1 LGHDT and CDR2 YNNKEL (reference sequence).

The chain carries TRBV4-1 and TRBJ1-5; D gene ambiguous. Trimming stripped 3 bases from V and 0 bases from J, with 15 bases between. Looked up from germline, CDR1 is MGHRA and CDR2 is YSYEKL. This CDR3 is 17 amino acids long. The CDR3 nucleotides are TGCGCCAGCAGCCATATAACCACGAGGAGTAGCAATCAGCCCCAGCATTTT. This gives the protein CASSHITTRSSNQPQHF.

This chain uses TRBV7-9 with TRBJ1-1, with D possibly matching TRBD1 (5 bases). Germline V lookup: CDR1 SEHNR, CDR2 FQNEAQ (reference sequence). The CDR3 is 13 amino acids. The V end lost 3 bases, the J end lost 4 bases, and 9 bases lay between the germline ends. DNA for the CDR3: TGTGCCAGCAGCTTCGGGGGGTCCACTGAAGCTTTCTTT. Protein product: CASSFGGSTEAFF. The variable domain in full, completed from reference TRBV7-9 and TRBJ1-1, reads DTGVSQNPRHKITKRGQNVTFRCDPISEHNRLYWYRQTLGQGPEFLTYFQNEAQLEKSRLLSDRFSAERPKGSFSTLEIQRTEQGDSAMYLCASSFGGSTEAFFGQGTRLTVV.

This clonotype has only one observation. The chain uses TRBV5-1 and TRBJ2-2; 7 positions agree with TRBD1. Germline trimming cut 4 bases from V and 6 bases from J; bases unmatched to any gene: 9. The CDR3 extends over 15 amino acids. Germline lookup yields CDR1 SGHRS and CDR2 YFSETQ. The CDR3 protein is CASSLDRLNAGELFF. CDR3 in DNA: TGCGCCAGCAGCCTGGACAGGCTCAACGCCGGGGAGCTGTTTTTT.

The rearrangement links TRBV5-1 to TRBJ2-7, with 10 bases aligning to TRBD1. CDR3 length: 15 amino acids. V lost 2 bases to trimming and J lost 3 bases; unmatched junction nucleotides: 5. Germline CDR1 is SGHRS and CDR2 is YFSETQ. The CDR3 bases are TGCGCCAGCAGCTTAAGACAGGGGGCCAGCTACGAGCAGTACTTC. Translating it yields CASSLRQGASYEQYF.

With regard to this clonotype: The junction does not match germline at one end; this may be a read error. V is TRBV15 and J is TRBJ2-7; 7 bases match TRBD1. The CDR3 loop spans 14 amino acids. Germline values: CDR1 LNHNV, CDR2 YYDKDF (reference sequence). As DNA, the CDR3 is TGTGCCACCAGAGGAGGACAGGACTCCTCCGAGCAGTACTTC. Protein product: CATRGGQDSSEQYF.

The CDR3 loop is CASSSPGTGRGDEQFF. DNA of the CDR3: TGTGCCAGCAGCTCACCCGGGACAGGCCGTGGGGATGAGCAGTTCTTC. The chain recombines TRBV7-9 with TRBJ2-1, with 8 nucleotides matching TRBD1. CDR1 is SEHNR and CDR2 is FQNEAQ in the germline V gene (reference sequence). CDR3 size: 16 residues. V shed 4 bases and J 8 bases; nucleotides not matched to a gene: 13.

The rearrangement links TRBV6-5 to TRBJ2-5, with 11 nucleotides matching TRBD2. CDR3 size: 15 residues. J gave up 5 bases and V 5 bases, and 7 bases lay outside the gene matches. Germline lookup yields CDR1 MNHEY and CDR2 SVGAGI. In DNA, the CDR3 is TGTGCCAGCAGTCAACTAGCGGGAGTGTATGAGACCCAGTACTTC. Translating gives CASSQLAGVYETQYF.

The chain carries TRBV29-1 and TRBJ2-7; tentatively, D is TRBD2 (5 bases). The CDR3 spans 12 residues. With 5 bases removed from V and 3 bases from J, the gap between germline ends came to 11 bases. The germline CDR1 and CDR2 sequences are SQVTM and ANQGSEA. The chain's CDR3 is CSVISAGYEQYF. CDR3 coding DNA: TGCAGCGTTATAAGCGCGGGCTACGAGCAGTACTTC.

J is TRBJ1-1 and V is TRBV28; 9 nucleotides align to TRBD1. V lost 8 bases and J lost 1; bases outside the gene matches: 2. The CDR3 runs 13 residues. The V gene's germline CDR1 is MDHEN and CDR2 SYDVKM. In nucleotides, the CDR3 is TGTGCCAGCCGACAGGGGGAGAACACTGAAGCTTTCTTT. The encoded protein is CASRQGENTEAFF.

V and J are TRBV28 and TRBJ1-5; D remains ambiguous. V dropped 4 bases and J dropped 0 bases, with 4 bases sitting between them. This CDR3 spans 13 amino acids. Germline V CDR1 and CDR2: MDHEN, SYDVKM. CDR3 in amino acids: CASSSDSNQPQHF. The CDR3 DNA sequence: TGTGCCAGCAGTTCTGATAGCAATCAGCCCCAGCATTTT.

The chain couples TRBV29-1 to TRBJ2-7; TRBD2 aligns across 9 bases. CDR1 is SQVTM and CDR2 is ANQGSEA in the germline V gene. V was pared by 7 bases and J by 7 bases, with 14 bases of the junction left unmatched. The CDR3 extends over 14 amino acids. CDR3 amino acids: CSGALAGRDGEQYF. DNA of the CDR3: TGCAGCGGGGCCCTAGCGGGACGCGATGGAGAGCAGTACTTC.

V and J are TRBV15 and TRBJ1-4; TRBD1 might be the D (6 bases). Deletions cut 1 base from V and 4 bases from J, with 10 bases between. Germline CDR1 LNHNV, CDR2 YYDKDF (reference sequence). The CDR3 extends over 15 amino acids. The CDR3 loop is CATSRAGQINEKLFF. CDR3 in DNA: TGTGCCACCAGCAGAGCTGGACAGATTAATGAAAAACTGTTTTTT.

This chain links TRBV20-1 with TRBJ2-5, with D tentatively TRBD2 (5 bases). The CDR3 has 14 amino acids. The germline V gene has CDR1 DFQATT and CDR2 SNEGSKA (reference sequence). V was trimmed by 5 bases and J by 5 bases, leaving 18 bases between them. This CDR3 is CSASGREGWETQYF. As DNA, the CDR3 is TGCAGTGCTTCCGGGCGAGAGGGATGGGAGACCCAGTACTTC.

The V and J genes are TRBV29-1 and TRBJ2-5, with D perhaps matching TRBD2 (6 bases). The germline V gene has CDR1 SQVTM and CDR2 ANQGSEA. The V and J ends lost 6 bases and 4 bases respectively, with 12 bases between them. CDR3 length equals 12 residues. CDR3 amino acids: CSVQWRGETQYF. The CDR3 DNA reads TGCAGCGTGCAGTGGAGGGGAGAGACCCAGTACTTC.

The rearrangement uses TRBV3-1 and TRBJ2-3; weak D call: TRBD2 (5 bases). V was shortened by 5 bases and J by 1 base, with 10 bases between the two germline ends. In germline, CDR1 is LGHDT, CDR2 YNNKEL (reference sequence). The CDR3 extends over 14 amino acids. In DNA form, the CDR3 reads TGTGCCAGCAGCTCAGGACTGGGCACAGATACGCAGTATTTT. This codes for CASSSGLGTDTQYF.

The rearrangement joins TRBV3-1 to TRBJ2-5; D may be TRBD2 (6 bases). Trimming shortened V by 2 bases and J by 1 base, and 14 bases separated the two germline ends. CDR3 length: 16 amino acids. Germline V gene lookup returns CDR1 LGHDT and CDR2 YNNKEL (reference sequence). The CDR3: CASSQLGLAAQETQYF. CDR3 DNA: TGTGCCAGCAGCCAACTGGGGTTAGCGGCCCAAGAGACCCAGTACTTC.

Of note for this clonotype: Germline is not matched at one junction end, which may reflect a read error. The CDR3 DNA follows: TGCAGCGTCCGAGAGACACAGGGGGCAATGCTTTTT. Protein sequence: CSVRETQGAMLF. The chain is built from TRBV29-1 and TRBJ2-3; 9 bases agree with TRBD1. Germline CDR1 reads SQVTM; CDR2 reads ANQGSEA. The CDR3 covers 12 residues.

This clonotype appeared a single time. The V gene is TRBV27, the J gene TRBJ2-6, with no clear D. With 7 bases removed from V and 4 bases from J, the gap between germline ends came to 5 bases. The germline gives CDR1 MNHEY, CDR2 SMNVEV (reference sequence). The CDR3 covers 12 residues. The CDR3 here is CASKAGANVLTF. Here the CDR3 DNA reads TGTGCCAGCAAGGCGGGGGCCAACGTCCTGACTTTC.

The chain employs TRBV7-9 and TRBJ2-7, with 7 bases lining up with TRBD1. Trimming took 4 bases from V and 4 from J; bases not matched to a gene: 7. Germline CDR1 and CDR2: SEHNR and FQNEAQ (reference sequence). The CDR3 consists of 14 residues. In nucleotides, the CDR3 is TGTGCCAGCAGCTCCAGACAGGGCAAGTACGAGCAGTACTTC. Translated: CASSSRQGKYEQYF.

The rearrangement uses TRBV20-1 and TRBJ2-7; TRBD2 might be the D (6 bases). Deletions cut 0 bases from V and 5 bases from J, with 14 bases between. The CDR3 is 14 residues long. The V gene's germline CDR1 is DFQATT and CDR2 SNEGSKA (reference sequence). CDR3 in amino acids: CSARDGAGRNEQYF. In nucleotides, the CDR3 is TGCAGTGCTAGAGACGGTGCGGGAAGGAACGAGCAGTACTTC.